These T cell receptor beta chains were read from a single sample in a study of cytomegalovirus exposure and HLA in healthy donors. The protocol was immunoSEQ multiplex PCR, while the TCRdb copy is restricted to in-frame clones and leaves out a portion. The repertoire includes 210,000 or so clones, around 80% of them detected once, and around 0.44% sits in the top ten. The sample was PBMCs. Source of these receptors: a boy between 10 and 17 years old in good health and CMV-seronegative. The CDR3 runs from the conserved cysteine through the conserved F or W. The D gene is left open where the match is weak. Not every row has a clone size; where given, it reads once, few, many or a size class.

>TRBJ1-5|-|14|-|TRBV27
CASSLFPGNQPQHF
TGTGCCAGCAGTTTATTCCCTGGCAATCAGCCCCAGCATTTT
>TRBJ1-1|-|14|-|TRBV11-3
CASSLRARNTEAFF
TGTGCCAGCAGCTTGCGGGCTAGAAACACTGAAGCTTTCTTT
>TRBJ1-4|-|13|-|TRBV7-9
CASSLGPNEKLFF
TGTGCCAGCAGCTTAGGGCCTAATGAAAAACTGTTTTTT
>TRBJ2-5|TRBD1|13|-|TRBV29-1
CSTKRTGKETQYF
TGCAGCACCAAACGGACAGGGAAAGAGACCCAGTACTTC
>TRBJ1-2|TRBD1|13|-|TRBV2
CASVRDREVGYTF
TGTGCCAGCGTAAGGGACAGGGAAGTTGGCTACACCTTC
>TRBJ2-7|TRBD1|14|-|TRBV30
CAWSRGQGAYEQYF
TGTGCCTGGAGTCGTGGACAGGGGGCCTACGAGCAGTACTTC
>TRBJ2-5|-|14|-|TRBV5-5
CASSIQGGPETQYF
TGTGCCAGCAGCATACAGGGTGGCCCGGAGACCCAGTACTTC
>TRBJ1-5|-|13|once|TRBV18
CASSPNRDQPQHF
TGTGCCAGCTCACCAAACCGAGATCAGCCCCAGCATTTT
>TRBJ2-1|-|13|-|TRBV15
CATSALRVGEQLF
TGTGCCACCAGTGCGCTCCGGGTGGGTGAGCAGCTCTTC
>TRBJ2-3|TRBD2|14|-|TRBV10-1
CASGPSGSTDTQYF
TGCGCCAGCGGACCTAGCGGGAGCACAGATACGCAGTATTTT
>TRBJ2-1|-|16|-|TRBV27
CASSLYSSGSYNEQFF
TGTGCCAGCAGTTTATATTCCTCCGGCTCCTACAATGAGCAGTTCTTC
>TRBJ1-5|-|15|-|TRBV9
CASSVEDSSNQPQHF
TGTGCCAGCAGCGTAGAGGACAGTAGCAATCAGCCCCAGCATTTT
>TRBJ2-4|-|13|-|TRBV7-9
CASSLADRNIQYF
TGTGCCAGCAGCTTAGCTGATAGAAACATTCAGTACTTC
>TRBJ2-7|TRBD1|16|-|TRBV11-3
CASSLVHGTGGYEQYF
TGTGCCAGCAGCTTAGTCCACGGGACAGGGGGCTACGAGCAGTACTTC